These T cell receptor beta chains were read from a single sample in a study of T cells in Graves' hyperthyroidism and ophthalmopathy. TCRdb passed the multiplex PCR reads through MiXCR, listing each CDR3 protein once. The repertoire holds about 500,000 distinct CDR3 sequences, 17% seen once, with roughly a sixth in the top ten. Material: blood. The receptors stem from a young woman with Graves' ophthalmopathy. Both conserved end residues are part of each CDR3. The D gene is left open where the match is weak. The listing skips clone size in some rows; elsewhere it reads once, few, many or a size class.

>15|TRBJ2-2|TRBV2|.|few
TGTGCCAGCAGTGCGGACCCCTCGAACACCGGGGAGCTGTTTTTT
CASSADPSNTGELFF
>14|TRBJ2-6|TRBV19|.|.
TGTGCCAGTAGTCATGGCTCTGGGGCCAACGTCCTGACTTTC
CASSHGSGANVLTF
>13|TRBJ1-1|TRBV29-1|.|many
TGCAGCGTTGCGGCGGGGAGAGGCACTGAAGCTTTCTTT
CSVAAGRGTEAFF
>15|TRBJ2-1|TRBV28|TRBD1|many
TGTGCCAGCAATAATGCCGGGACAGGGGGCTGGGAGCAGTTCTTC
CASNNAGTGGWEQFF
>16|TRBJ2-5|TRBV3-1|TRBD1|many
TGTGCCAGCAGCCAGAATGGACAGGGATCGAGAGAGACCCAGTACTTC
CASSQNGQGSRETQYF
>14|TRBJ1-6|TRBV28|TRBD1|few
TGTGCCAGCATACAGGGGGTGGATAATTCACCCCTCCACTTT
CASIQGVDNSPLHF
>16|TRBJ2-1|TRBV3-1|TRBD2|many
TGTGCCAGCAGCTTAAATAGCGGGGTACACCACAATGAGCAGTTCTTC
CASSLNSGVHHNEQFF
>15|TRBJ2-7|TRBV9|.|.
TGTGCCAGCAGCCCAGGGGGGGACCTCACCTACGAGCAGTACTTC
CASSPGGDLTYEQYF
>16|TRBJ2-7|TRBV27|TRBD1|few
TGTGCCAGCAGTCCGGGACAGGGGAATGGTATGCGGGAGCAGTACTTC
CASSPGQGNGMREQYF
>16|TRBJ2-3|TRBV7-2|TRBD2|many
TGTGCCAGCAGCGTTATAGCGGGAGGACCCACAGATACGCAGTATTTT
CASSVIAGGPTDTQYF
>15|TRBJ2-2|TRBV28|TRBD2|many
TGTGCCAGCAGTTTTAGCGGGGGGAACACCGGGGAGCTGTTTTTT
CASSFSGGNTGELFF
>16|TRBJ1-2|TRBV27|TRBD1|.
TGTGCCAGCAGTCCACCCTCCGGGACAGTCAACTATGGCTACACCTTC
CASSPPSGTVNYGYTF
>15|TRBJ2-7|TRBV2|TRBD2|many
TGTGCCAGCAGTCCGAGGGGAGGGGTCCTCTACGAGCAGTACTTC
CASSPRGGVLYEQYF
>15|TRBJ2-5|TRBV7-6|.|.
TGTGCCAGCAGCTCCCGATTAGACACTCACGAGACCCAGTACTTC
CASSSRLDTHETQYF
>15|TRBJ1-6|TRBV2|TRBD1|few
TGTGCCAGGAGGGACAGTTCGGACGGTTATTCACCCCTCCACTTT
CARRDSSDGYSPLHF
>12|TRBJ2-3|TRBV5-1|.|many
TGCGCCAGCAGCTTGGACGTAGATACGCAGTATTTT
CASSLDVDTQYF
>13|TRBJ1-2|TRBV14|.|.
TGTGCCAGCAGCCAAGAACACACTTATGGCTACACCTTC
CASSQEHTYGYTF
>18|TRBJ2-7|TRBV28|TRBD2|many
TGTGCCAGCAGGCAGACTAGCGGGAGGGTGCCGTTCCTTTACGAGCAGTACTTC
CASRQTSGRVPFLYEQYF
>13|TRBJ1-2|TRBV5-1|.|.
TGCGCCAACAGCTTGGGGGGGGACTATGGCTACACCTTC
CANSLGGDYGYTF
>15|TRBJ2-3|TRBV5-1|TRBD1|many
TGTGCCAGCAGCTTGAGGCAGGGGGGCACAGATACGCAGTATTTT
CASSLRQGGTDTQYF
>14|TRBJ1-4|TRBV12-3/TRBV12-4|.|.
TGTGCCAGCAGGTGGGGCAGAAGAAATGAAAAACTGTTTTTT
CASRWGRRNEKLFF
>13|TRBJ1-1|TRBV28|.|many
TGTGCCAGCAGTTTGCTCACTCGGACTGAAGCTTTCTTT
CASSLLTRTEAFF
>16|TRBJ1-4|TRBV2|TRBD1|many
TGTGCCAGCAGTGAGGGACAGGGGGCCACTAATGAAAAACTGTTTTTT
CASSEGQGATNEKLFF
>15|TRBJ1-1|TRBV4-3|.|few
TGCGCCAGCAGCCATAATGCCATAATGAACACTGAAGCTTTCTTT
CASSHNAIMNTEAFF
>15|TRBJ1-5|TRBV28|.|many
TGTGCCAGCAGTTCGCCTTTGGGCCGGAATCAGCCCCAGCATTTT
CASSSPLGRNQPQHF
>14|TRBJ1-5|TRBV12-3/TRBV12-4|TRBD1|many
TGTGCCAGCAGTTTGACAGGGTCGGCTCAGCCCCAGCATTTT
CASSLTGSAQPQHF
>14|TRBJ1-1|TRBV6-2/TRBV6-3|.|many
TGTGCCAGCAGTTATTGGCGACTGAACACTGAAGCTTTCTTT
CASSYWRLNTEAFF
>14|TRBJ1-4|TRBV4-1|.|.
TGCGCCAGCAGCCCCCTTGTCCTCAATGAAAAACTGTTTTTT
CASSPLVLNEKLFF
>13|TRBJ2-7|TRBV29-1|.|.
TGCAGCGGTACCGGGACGGTCACCTACGAGCAGTACTTC
CSGTGTVTYEQYF
>15|TRBJ2-7|TRBV20-1|TRBD2|.
TGCAGTGCTAGAGATAAAGCGGGAGGACCCTACGAGCAGTACTTC
CSARDKAGGPYEQYF
>15|TRBJ1-1|TRBV7-6|.|many
TGTGCCAGCACCCCGTTCGTGGGCGCGGGCACTGAAGCTTTCTTT
CASTPFVGAGTEAFF
>15|TRBJ1-6|TRBV27|TRBD1|.
TGTGCCAGCAGTTTATCGAGGGGGCACGGTTCACCCCTCCACTTT
CASSLSRGHGSPLHF
>17|TRBJ2-5|TRBV4-1|.|.
TGCGCCAGCAGCCAAGGCCCGGGACTCGAGATACAAGAGACCCAGTACTTC
CASSQGPGLEIQETQYF
>15|TRBJ2-3|TRBV5-8|TRBD1|many
TGTGCCAGCAGTCCGGGACAGGGTCCCACAGATACGCAGTATTTT
CASSPGQGPTDTQYF
>13|TRBJ1-2|TRBV20-1|.|.
TGCAGTGCTGTGAGTGGGCCTAACTATGGCTACACCTTC
CSAVSGPNYGYTF
>13|TRBJ2-7|TRBV28|.|many
TGTGCCAGCTTCGGAGGGAATGCCTACGAGCAGTACTTC
CASFGGNAYEQYF
>12|TRBJ1-2|TRBV30|.|many
TGTGCCTGGAGGGCGATGGACTATGGCTACACCTTC
CAWRAMDYGYTF
>19|TRBJ2-1|TRBV5-1|TRBD2|.
TGCGCCAGCAGCTCAGACGTAGGCTTATCGCGGGAGGTTTACAATGAGCAGTTCTTC
CASSSDVGLSREVYNEQFF
>13|TRBJ1-2|TRBV5-6|.|.
TGTGCCAGCAGCTTGGACGACGGGGGTGGCTACACCTTC
CASSLDDGGGYTF
>13|TRBJ2-3|TRBV7-7|.|.
TGTGCTAGCAGCTTGAGCGCCCCAGATACGCAGTATTTT
CASSLSAPDTQYF
>15|TRBJ1-1|TRBV11-2|.|many
TGTGCCAGCAGCTTAGAGCCCCGGCAGGTCGCTGAAGCTTTCTTT
CASSLEPRQVAEAFF
>15|TRBJ2-7|TRBV5-5|.|few
TGTGCCAGCAGCCTGTCGTGGGAAGTGTCCTACGAGCAGTACTTC
CASSLSWEVSYEQYF
>14|TRBJ2-1|TRBV10-2|TRBD2|.
TGCGCCAGCACCAAGGGACTAGCTCGGGATGAGCAGTTCTTC
CASTKGLARDEQFF
>13|TRBJ1-2|TRBV9|TRBD1|few
TGTGCCAGCAGCGGACAGGGAGTCGGAGGCTACACCTTC
CASSGQGVGGYTF
>11|TRBJ2-3|TRBV20-1|.|many
TGCAGTGCTAGAGTGGGAGATACGCAGTATTTT
CSARVGDTQYF
>14|TRBJ1-1|TRBV10-3|.|.
TGTGCCATCAGCCCAGGGCCAGGGACGGGGGAGGCTTTCTTT
CAISPGPGTGEAFF
>15|TRBJ1-1|TRBV20-1|.|few
TGCAGTGCTAAAACTCCCGACAGACCGAACACTGAAGCTTTCTTT
CSAKTPDRPNTEAFF
>11|TRBJ2-1|TRBV6-1|.|many
TGTGCCAGCAGTTCCGGGACAGAGCAGTTCTTC
CASSSGTEQFF
>14|TRBJ2-1|TRBV27|.|.
TGTGCCAGCAGTTTGGTTCCCGACGGCAATGAGCAGTTCTTC
CASSLVPDGNEQFF
>16|TRBJ2-7|TRBV25-1|.|.
TGTGCCAGCAGTGACGCTCCGGGACTGGGGAACTACGAGCAGTACTTC
CASSDAPGLGNYEQYF
>17|TRBJ2-1|TRBV18|TRBD2|many
TGTGCCAGCTCACCAATGAGCGGGAGGGCCGGAAACAATGAGCAGTTCTTC
CASSPMSGRAGNNEQFF
>14|TRBJ2-7|TRBV6-1|TRBD1|many
TGTGCCAGCAGTGAAGTTAAGGGGGCGTACGAGCAGTACTTC
CASSEVKGAYEQYF
>13|TRBJ2-7|TRBV20-1|.|many
TGCAGTGCTACCGGGACGGTCGACTACGAGCAGTACTTC
CSATGTVDYEQYF
>13|TRBJ1-1|TRBV4-3|.|few
TGCGCCAGCAGCCGGGCCTTCAACACTGAAGCTTTCTTT
CASSRAFNTEAFF
>15|TRBJ2-1|TRBV5-5|TRBD2|many
TGTGCCAGCAGCTCTGTAGCGGGAGGCTACAATGAGCAGTTCTTC
CASSSVAGGYNEQFF